This entry features one T cell receptor (beta chain) sequence. This sample is drawn from a study of blood T cell repertoires in COVID-19. Turning to the study itself: PBMCs, B-cell-depleted T cells, or T cells provided the cDNA or gDNA that made up the material.

In the study's own analysis: By means of reference gene primer amplification, nucleated cell counts were estimated. Assay: immunoSEQ multiplex PCR; the TCRdb copy retains only in-frame clones and omits some. The D gene and trimming were derived from the DNA, and the V and J assignments and clone size from that table. The data contain some 150,000 clones, about nine tenths of them singletons. Germline CDR1 reads SGHKS; CDR2 reads YYEKEE (reference sequence). The CDR3 length is 14 residues. The ends were cut back, 2 bases at V and 7 bases at J, with 13 bases in the middle. The sequence was collected from a woman aged 70-85 years with acute or convalescent COVID-19. The genes are TRBV5-5 and TRBJ1-3; no definite D call. Sequencing used peripheral blood. CDR3 bases: TGTGCCAGCAGCTTAGGTTCGCAGGCGAACACCATATATTTT. This codes for CASSLGSQANTIYF.